This record looks at one T cell receptor beta chain sequence and its context. Its antigen is as yet unknown. The CDR3 has 18 residues. Germline V gives CDR1 SSHAT, CDR2 FNYEAQ (reference sequence). Trimming left V 1 base short and J 5 bases short, with 23 bases between. This entry comes from a study of monozygotic twins with cystic fibrosis. Study results and caveats: The repertoire was suggested to be naive-dominated, clonality median approximately 0.0098. V usage most resembled the co-twin in 13 of 16 pairs.

The table came from immunoSEQ multiplex PCR; TCRdb's copy has only in-frame clones and leaves some out. Altogether tens of thousands of clones are present, approximately 87% being singletons, with the ten largest covering around 1.2%. Sequences were obtained from blood. The TCR was taken from a woman between 25 and 40 years old with cystic fibrosis. The chain carries TRBV7-7 and TRBJ2-5; the D gene is possibly TRBD1 (6 bases). As DNA, the CDR3 is TGTGCCAGCAGCTTAGGGGGGCAGGCCCAAGTCTTCCTTGAGACCCAGTACTTC. Translating gives CASSLGGQAQVFLETQYF.